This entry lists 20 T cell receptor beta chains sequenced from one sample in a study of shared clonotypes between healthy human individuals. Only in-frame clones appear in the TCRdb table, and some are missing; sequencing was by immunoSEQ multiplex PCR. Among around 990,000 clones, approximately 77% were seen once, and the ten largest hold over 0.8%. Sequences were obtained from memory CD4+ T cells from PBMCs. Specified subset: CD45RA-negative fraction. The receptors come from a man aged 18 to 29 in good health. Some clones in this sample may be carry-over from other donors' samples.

The CDR3: CASSSGQGAGTEAFF. The CDR3 nucleotides are TGTGCCAGCAGCTCAGGGCAGGGGGCGGGTACTGAAGCTTTCTTT. The chain carries TRBV7-9 and TRBJ1-1, with 8 bases fitting TRBD1. The CDR3 length is 15 residues. Germline CDR1 and CDR2: SEHNR and FQNEAQ (reference sequence). The V and J ends lost 4 bases and 5 bases, in that order; junction bases with no gene match: 9. The complete variable domain, with remaining parts taken from reference TRBV7-9 and TRBJ1-1, reads DTGVSQNPRHKITKRGQNVTFRCDPISEHNRLYWYRQTLGQGPEFLTYFQNEAQLEKSRLLSDRFSAERPKGSFSTLEIQRTEQGDSAMYLCASSSGQGAGTEAFFGQGTRLTVV.

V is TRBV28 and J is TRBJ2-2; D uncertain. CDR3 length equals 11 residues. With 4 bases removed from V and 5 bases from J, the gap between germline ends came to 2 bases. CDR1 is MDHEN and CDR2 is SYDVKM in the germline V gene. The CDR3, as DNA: TGTGCCAGCAGTTGGACCGGGGAGCTGTTTTTT. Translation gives CASSWTGELFF.

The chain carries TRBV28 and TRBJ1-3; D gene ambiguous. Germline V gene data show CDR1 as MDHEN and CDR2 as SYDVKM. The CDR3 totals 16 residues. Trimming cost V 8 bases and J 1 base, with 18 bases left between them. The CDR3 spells CASRPPGQRSGNTIYF. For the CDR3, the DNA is TGTGCCAGCCGTCCTCCTGGGCAAAGGTCTGGAAACACCATATATTTT. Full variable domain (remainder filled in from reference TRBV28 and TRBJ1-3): DVKVTQSSRYLVKRTGEKVFLECVQDMDHENMFWYRQDPGLGLRLIYFSYDVKMKEKGDIPEGYSVSREKKERFSLILESASTNQTSMYLCASRPPGQRSGNTIYFGEGSWLTVV.

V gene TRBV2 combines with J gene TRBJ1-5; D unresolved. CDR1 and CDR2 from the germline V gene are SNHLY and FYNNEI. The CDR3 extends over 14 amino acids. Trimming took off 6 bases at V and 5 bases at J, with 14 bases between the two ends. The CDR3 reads CASSLGPRHQPQHF. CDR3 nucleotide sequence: TGTGCCAGCAGCCTAGGACCACGCCATCAGCCCCAGCATTTT.

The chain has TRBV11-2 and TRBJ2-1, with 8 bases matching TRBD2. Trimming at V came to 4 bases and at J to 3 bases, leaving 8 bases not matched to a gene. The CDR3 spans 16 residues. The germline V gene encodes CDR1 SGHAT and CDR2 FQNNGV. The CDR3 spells CASSSTSGRLYNEQFF. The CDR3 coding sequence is TGTGCCAGCAGCTCCACGAGCGGGAGACTCTACAATGAGCAGTTCTTC. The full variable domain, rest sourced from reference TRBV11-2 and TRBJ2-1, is EAGVAQSPRYKIIEKRQSVAFWCNPISGHATLYWYQQILGQGPKLLIQFQNNGVVDDSQLPKDRFSAERLKGVDSTLKIQPAKLEDSAVYLCASSSTSGRLYNEQFFGPGTRLTVL.

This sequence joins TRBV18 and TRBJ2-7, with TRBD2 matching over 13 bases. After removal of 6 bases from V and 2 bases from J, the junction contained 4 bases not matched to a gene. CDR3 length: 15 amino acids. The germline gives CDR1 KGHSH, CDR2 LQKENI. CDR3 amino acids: CASSRGLAGAYEQYF. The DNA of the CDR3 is TGTGCCAGCTCGCGCGGACTAGCGGGAGCCTACGAGCAGTACTTC.

CDR3 DNA sequence: TGTGCCAGCCCCGGCGGGACAGGGCGTGGAAACACCATATATTTT. Its protein is CASPGGTGRGNTIYF. The chain combines TRBV9 with TRBJ1-3; 9 bases are shared with TRBD1. The CDR3 loop spans 15 amino acids. The germline V gene encodes CDR1 SGDLS and CDR2 YYNGEE. V trimming: 7 bases; J trimming: 3 bases; junction bases outside the gene matches: 8.

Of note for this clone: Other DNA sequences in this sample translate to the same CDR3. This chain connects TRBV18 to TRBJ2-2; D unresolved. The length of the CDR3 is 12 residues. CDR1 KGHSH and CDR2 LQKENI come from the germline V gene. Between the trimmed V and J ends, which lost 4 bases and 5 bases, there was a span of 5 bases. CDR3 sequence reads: CASSRETGELFF. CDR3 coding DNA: TGTGCCAGCTCACGAGAGACCGGGGAGCTGTTTTTT.

CDR3 in DNA: TGTGCCAGCAGCTTAGAAGGGTTTCTGCGGGAGCAGTACTTC. This gives the protein CASSLEGFLREQYF. V usage is TRBV7-9 and J usage is TRBJ2-7; D call uncertain. The V and J ends lost 1 base and 7 bases respectively, with 14 bases between them. Germline V lookup: CDR1 SEHNR, CDR2 FQNEAQ (reference sequence). The CDR3 extends over 14 amino acids.

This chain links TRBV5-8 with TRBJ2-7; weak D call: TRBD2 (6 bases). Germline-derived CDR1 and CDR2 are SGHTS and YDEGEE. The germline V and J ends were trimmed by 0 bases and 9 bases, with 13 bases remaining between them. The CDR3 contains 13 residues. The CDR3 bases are TGTGCCAGCAGCTTGGGGCTTGGGGGAGGGCAGTACTTC. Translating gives CASSLGLGGGQYF.

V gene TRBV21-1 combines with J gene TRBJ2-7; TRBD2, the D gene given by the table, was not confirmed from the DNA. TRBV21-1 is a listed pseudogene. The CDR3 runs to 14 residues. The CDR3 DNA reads TGTGCCAGCAGGGGCGGGACCTCCTCCTACGAGCAGTACTTC. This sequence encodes CASRGGTSSYEQYF.

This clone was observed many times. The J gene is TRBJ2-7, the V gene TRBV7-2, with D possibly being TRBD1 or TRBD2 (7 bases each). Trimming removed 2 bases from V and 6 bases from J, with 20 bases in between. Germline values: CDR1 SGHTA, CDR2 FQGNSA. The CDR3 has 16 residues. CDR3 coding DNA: TGTGCCAGCAGCTTACTGCGCAGCGGGACAGCGGGCGAGCAGTACTTC. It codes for CASSLLRSGTAGEQYF.

The CDR3 DNA reads as TGTGCCAGCAGTTTAAGGACTATTCAGGTCGTAGATACGCAGTATTTT. It codes for CASSLRTIQVVDTQYF. The V gene is TRBV28, the J gene TRBJ2-3; D is perhaps TRBD2 (6 bases). V was trimmed by 2 bases and J by 5 bases, leaving 17 bases between them. The germline gives CDR1 MDHEN, CDR2 SYDVKM. The CDR3 totals 16 residues.

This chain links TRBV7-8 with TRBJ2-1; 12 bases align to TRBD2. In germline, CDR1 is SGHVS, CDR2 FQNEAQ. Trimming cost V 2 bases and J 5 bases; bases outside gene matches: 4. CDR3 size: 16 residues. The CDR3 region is CASSLLGLAGHNEQFF. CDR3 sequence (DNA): TGTGCCAGCAGCTTATTGGGACTAGCGGGCCACAATGAGCAGTTCTTC.

The CDR3 region is CASRNQGGDEKLFF. The CDR3 DNA is TGTGCCAGCAGAAATCAGGGGGGGGATGAAAAACTGTTTTTT. The chain is built from TRBV6-6 and TRBJ1-4; 7 bases are a match to TRBD1. The V segment lost 6 bases and the J segment 6 bases; nucleotides outside the gene matches: 7. CDR3 length: 14 amino acids. Germline V gene sequence: CDR1 MNHNY, CDR2 SVGAGI (reference sequence).

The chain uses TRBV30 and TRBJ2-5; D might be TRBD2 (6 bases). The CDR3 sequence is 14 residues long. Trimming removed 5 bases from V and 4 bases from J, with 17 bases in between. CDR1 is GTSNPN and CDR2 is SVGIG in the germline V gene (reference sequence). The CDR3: CAWCRDSLGETQYF. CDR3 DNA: TGTGCCTGGTGCCGGGACTCCCTAGGAGAGACCCAGTACTTC.

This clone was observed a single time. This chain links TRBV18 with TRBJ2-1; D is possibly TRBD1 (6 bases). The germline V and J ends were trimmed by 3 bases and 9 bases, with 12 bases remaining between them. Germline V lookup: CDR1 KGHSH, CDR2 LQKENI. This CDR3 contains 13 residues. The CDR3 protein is CASSPEQGGEQFF. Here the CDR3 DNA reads TGTGCCAGCTCACCGGAACAGGGCGGTGAGCAGTTCTTC.

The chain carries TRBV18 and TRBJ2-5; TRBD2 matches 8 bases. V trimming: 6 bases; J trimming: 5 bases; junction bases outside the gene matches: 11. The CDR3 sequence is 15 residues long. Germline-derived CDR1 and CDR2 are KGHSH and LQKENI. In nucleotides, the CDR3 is TGTGCCAGCTCGCCGGGGACTAGTGGGACGGAGACCCAGTACTTC. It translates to CASSPGTSGTETQYF.

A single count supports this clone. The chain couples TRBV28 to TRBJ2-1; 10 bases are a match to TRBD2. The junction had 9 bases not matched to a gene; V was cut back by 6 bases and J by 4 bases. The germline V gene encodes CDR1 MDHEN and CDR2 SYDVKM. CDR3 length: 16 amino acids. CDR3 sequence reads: CASSALLAGQYNEQFF. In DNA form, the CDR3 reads TGTGCCAGCAGCGCCCTACTAGCGGGACAATACAATGAGCAGTTCTTC. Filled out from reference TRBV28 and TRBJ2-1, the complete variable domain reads DVKVTQSSRYLVKRTGEKVFLECVQDMDHENMFWYRQDPGLGLRLIYFSYDVKMKEKGDIPEGYSVSREKKERFSLILESASTNQTSMYLCASSALLAGQYNEQFFGPGTRLTVL.

The DNA for the CDR3 is TGCGCCAGCTTACTAGCGGCTAGCACAGATACGCAGTATTTT. Translated: CASLLAASTDTQYF. The chain has TRBV5-1 and TRBJ2-3; TRBD2 agrees at 8 bases. The CDR3 spans 14 residues. Unmatched junction bases numbered 4, after V lost 7 bases and J lost 0 bases. Germline V gives CDR1 SGHRS, CDR2 YFSETQ.